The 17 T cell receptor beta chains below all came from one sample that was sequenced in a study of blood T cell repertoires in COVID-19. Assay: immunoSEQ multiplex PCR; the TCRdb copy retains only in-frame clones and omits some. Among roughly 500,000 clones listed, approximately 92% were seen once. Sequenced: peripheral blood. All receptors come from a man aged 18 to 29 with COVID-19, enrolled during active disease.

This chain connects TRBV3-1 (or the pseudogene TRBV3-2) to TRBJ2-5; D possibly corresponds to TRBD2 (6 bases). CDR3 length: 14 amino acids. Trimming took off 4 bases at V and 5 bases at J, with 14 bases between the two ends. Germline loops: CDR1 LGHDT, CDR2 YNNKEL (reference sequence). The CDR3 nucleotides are TGTGCCAGCAGCCCGGCGGGATTGGGTGAGACCCAGTACTTC. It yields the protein CASSPAGLGETQYF.

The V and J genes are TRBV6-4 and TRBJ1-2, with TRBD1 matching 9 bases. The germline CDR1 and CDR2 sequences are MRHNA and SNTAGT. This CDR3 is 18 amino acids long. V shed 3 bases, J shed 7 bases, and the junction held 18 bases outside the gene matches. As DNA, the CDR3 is TGTGCCAGCAGTGATCGTGCTCCACCGGGACAGGGATTCGGTGGCTACACCTTC. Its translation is CASSDRAPPGQGFGGYTF.

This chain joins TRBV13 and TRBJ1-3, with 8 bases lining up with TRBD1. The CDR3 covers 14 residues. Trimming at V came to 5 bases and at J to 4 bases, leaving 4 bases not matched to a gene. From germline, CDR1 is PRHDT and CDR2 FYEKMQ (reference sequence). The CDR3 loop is CASSSRTGGNTIYF. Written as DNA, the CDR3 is TGTGCCAGCAGCAGCAGGACAGGGGGAAACACCATATATTTT.

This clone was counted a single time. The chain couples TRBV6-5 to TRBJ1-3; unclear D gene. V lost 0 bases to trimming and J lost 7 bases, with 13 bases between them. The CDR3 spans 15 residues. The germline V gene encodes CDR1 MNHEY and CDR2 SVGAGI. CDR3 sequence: CASSYSSGISNTIYF. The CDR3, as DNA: TGTGCCAGCAGTTACTCGAGCGGGATCAGTAACACCATATATTTT.

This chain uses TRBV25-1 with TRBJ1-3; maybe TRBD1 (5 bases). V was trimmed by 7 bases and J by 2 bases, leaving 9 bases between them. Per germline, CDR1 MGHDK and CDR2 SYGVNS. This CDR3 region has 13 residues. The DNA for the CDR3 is TGTGCCAGCAAACAGGCTGCTGGAAACACCATATATTTT. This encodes CASKQAAGNTIYF.

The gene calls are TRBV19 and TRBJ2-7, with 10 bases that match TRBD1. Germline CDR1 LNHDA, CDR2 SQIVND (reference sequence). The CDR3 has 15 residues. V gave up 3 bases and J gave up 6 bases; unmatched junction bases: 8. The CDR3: CASSIRQGAFGEQYF. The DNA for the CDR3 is TGTGCCAGTAGTATCCGACAGGGGGCTTTCGGCGAGCAGTACTTC.

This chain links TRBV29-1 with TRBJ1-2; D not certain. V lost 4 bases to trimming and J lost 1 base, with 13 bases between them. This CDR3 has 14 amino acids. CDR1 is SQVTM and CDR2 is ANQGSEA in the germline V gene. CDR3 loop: CSVGGQESNYGYTF. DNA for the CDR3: TGCAGCGTTGGCGGGCAGGAGAGTAACTATGGCTACACCTTC.

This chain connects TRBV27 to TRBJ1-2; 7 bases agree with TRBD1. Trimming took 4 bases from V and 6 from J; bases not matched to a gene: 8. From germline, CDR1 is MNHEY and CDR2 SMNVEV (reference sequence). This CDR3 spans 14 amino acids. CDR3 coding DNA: TGTGCCAGCAGTTCCGCAGGGGGATGGGATGGCTACACCTTC. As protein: CASSSAGGWDGYTF.

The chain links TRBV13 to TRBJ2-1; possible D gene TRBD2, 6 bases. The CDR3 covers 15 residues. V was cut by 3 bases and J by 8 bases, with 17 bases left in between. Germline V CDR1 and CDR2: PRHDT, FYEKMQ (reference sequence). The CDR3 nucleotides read TGTGCCAGCAGCTTGCGGGGACCCTCCCTGGATGAGCAGTTCTTC. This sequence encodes CASSLRGPSLDEQFF.

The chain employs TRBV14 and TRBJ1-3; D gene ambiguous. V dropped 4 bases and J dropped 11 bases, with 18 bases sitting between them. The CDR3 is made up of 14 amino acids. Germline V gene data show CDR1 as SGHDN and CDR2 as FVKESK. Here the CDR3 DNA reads TGTGCCAGCAGCCGGAGTGGGAGTCTAGACGCCATATATTTT. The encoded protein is CASSRSGSLDAIYF.

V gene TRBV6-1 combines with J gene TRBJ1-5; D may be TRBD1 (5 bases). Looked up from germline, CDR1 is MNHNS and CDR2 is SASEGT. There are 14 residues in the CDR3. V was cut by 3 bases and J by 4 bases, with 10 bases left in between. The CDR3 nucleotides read TGTGCCAGCAGTGACCACCAGGGAAATCAGCCCCAGCATTTT. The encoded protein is CASSDHQGNQPQHF.

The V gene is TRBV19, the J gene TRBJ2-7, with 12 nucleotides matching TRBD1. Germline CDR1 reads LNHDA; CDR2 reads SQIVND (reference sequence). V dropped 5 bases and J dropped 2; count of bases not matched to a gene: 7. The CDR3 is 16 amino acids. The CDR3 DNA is TGTGCCAGTAGTTATAGGGGACAGGGGGCTCCCTACGAGCAGTACTTC. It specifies CASSYRGQGAPYEQYF.

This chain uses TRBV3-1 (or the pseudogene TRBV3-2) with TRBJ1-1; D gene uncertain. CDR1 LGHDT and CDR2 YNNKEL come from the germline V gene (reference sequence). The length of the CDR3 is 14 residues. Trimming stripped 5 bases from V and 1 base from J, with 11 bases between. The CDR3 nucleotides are TGTGCCAGCAGCGTCGGGAGCCAGAACACTGAAGCTTTCTTT. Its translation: CASSVGSQNTEAFF.

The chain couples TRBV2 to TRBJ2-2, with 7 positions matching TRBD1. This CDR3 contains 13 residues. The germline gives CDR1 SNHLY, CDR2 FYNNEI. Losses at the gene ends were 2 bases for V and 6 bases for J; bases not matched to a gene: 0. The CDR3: CASSEQGAGELFF. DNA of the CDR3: TGTGCCAGCAGTGAACAGGGGGCCGGGGAGCTGTTTTTT. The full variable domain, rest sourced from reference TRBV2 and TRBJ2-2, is EPEVTQTPSHQVTQMGQEVILRCVPISNHLYFYWYRQILGQKVEFLVSFYNNEISEKSEIFDDQFSVERPDGSNFTLKIRSTKLEDSAMYFCASSEQGAGELFFGEGSRLTVL.

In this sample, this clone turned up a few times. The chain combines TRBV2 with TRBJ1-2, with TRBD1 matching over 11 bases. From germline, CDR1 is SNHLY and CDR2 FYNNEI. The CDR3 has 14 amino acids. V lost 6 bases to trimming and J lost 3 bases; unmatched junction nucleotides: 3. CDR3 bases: TGTGCCAGCAGCAAGGGACAGGGGGACTATGGCTACACCTTC. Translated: CASSKGQGDYGYTF. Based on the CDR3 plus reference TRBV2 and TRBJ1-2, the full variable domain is EPEVTQTPSHQVTQMGQEVILRCVPISNHLYFYWYRQILGQKVEFLVSFYNNEISEKSEIFDDQFSVERPDGSNFTLKIRSTKLEDSAMYFCASSKGQGDYGYTFGSGTRLTVV.

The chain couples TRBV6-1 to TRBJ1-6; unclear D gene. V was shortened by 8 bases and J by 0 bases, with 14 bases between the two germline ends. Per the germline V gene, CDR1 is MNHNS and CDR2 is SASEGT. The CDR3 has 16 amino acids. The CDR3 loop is CASGVRRSSYNSPLHF. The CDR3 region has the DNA TGTGCCAGCGGTGTCAGGCGAAGCTCCTATAATTCACCCCTCCACTTT.

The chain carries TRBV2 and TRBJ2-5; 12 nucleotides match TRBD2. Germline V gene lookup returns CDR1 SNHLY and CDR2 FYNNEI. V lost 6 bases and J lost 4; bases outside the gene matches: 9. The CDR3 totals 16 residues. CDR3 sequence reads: CASSLLAGGGRETQYF. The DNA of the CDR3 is TGTGCCAGCAGCCTACTAGCGGGGGGCGGGCGAGAGACCCAGTACTTC.